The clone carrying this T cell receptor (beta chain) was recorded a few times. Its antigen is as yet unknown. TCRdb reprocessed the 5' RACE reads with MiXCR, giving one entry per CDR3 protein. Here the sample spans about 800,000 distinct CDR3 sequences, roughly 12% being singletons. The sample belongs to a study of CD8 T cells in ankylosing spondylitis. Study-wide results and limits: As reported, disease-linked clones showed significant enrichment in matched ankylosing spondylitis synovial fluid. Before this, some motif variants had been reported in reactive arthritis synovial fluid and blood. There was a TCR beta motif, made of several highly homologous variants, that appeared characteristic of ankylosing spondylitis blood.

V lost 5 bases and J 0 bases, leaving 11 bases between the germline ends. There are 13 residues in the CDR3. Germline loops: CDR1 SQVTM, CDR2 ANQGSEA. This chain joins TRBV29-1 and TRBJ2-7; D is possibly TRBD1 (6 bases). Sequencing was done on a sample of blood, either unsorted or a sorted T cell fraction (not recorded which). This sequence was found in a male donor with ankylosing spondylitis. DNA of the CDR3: TGCAGCGTTCTCCGGGACAACTCCTACGAGCAGTACTTC. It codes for CSVLRDNSYEQYF.